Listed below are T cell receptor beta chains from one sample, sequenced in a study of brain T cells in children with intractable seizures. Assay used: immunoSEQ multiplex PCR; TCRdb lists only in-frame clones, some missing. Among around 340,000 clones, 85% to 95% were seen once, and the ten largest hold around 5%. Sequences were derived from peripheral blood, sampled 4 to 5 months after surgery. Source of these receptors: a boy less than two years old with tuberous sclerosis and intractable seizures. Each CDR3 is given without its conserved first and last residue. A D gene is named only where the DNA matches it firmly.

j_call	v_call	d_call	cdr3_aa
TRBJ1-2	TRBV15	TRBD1	ATRAGGYITNYGYT
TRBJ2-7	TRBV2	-	ASRLENEQY
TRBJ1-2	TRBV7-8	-	ASSFGSVANDGYT
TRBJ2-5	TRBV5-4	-	ASSLVGRGPREETQY
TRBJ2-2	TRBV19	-	ASSTVYTGELF
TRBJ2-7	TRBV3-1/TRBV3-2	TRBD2	ASSSQTSGRAEQY
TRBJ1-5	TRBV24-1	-	ATSDLDPQGPQH
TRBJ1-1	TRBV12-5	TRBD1	ASGLVLGGKDTEAF
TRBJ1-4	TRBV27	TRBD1	ASSFLSPGTGAGEKLF
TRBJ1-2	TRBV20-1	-	SARWGYGYT
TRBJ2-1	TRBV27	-	ASSFRVDPPSSYNEQF
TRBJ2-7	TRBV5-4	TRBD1	ASSLVRQGAYEQY
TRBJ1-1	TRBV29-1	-	SVAPESPF
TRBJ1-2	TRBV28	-	ASSYSQLSYGYT
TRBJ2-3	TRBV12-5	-	ASGSMTGMGGCTDTQY
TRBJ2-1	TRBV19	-	ASSISRLGSYNEQF
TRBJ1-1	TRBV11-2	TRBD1	ASSTGVPEAF
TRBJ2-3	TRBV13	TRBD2	ASSLGASGHTDTQY
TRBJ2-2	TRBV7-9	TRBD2	AIRSSGRAPSTGELF
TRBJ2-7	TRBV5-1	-	ASLGDDNSYEQY
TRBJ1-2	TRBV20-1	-	SASFSGTTNYGYT
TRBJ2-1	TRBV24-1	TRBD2	ATSGLDRTSGGDEQF
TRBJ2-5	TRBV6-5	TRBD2	ASSYFAGEETQY
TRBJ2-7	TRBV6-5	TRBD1	ASSYRDRGTYEQY
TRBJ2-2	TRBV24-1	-	ATSEKGKGGELF
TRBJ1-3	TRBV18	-	ASSRTQLPRGTIY
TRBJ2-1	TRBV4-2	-	ASSLEGKYNEQF
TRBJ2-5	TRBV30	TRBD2	AWSRKKGGLAGKETQY
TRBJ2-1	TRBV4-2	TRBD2	ASRTSGGLTTSYNEQF
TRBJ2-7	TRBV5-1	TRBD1	ASSTKQGSSYEQY
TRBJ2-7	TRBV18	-	ASSPDAGLYEQY
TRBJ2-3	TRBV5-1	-	ASSPVGENTDTQY
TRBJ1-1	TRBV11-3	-	ASSSRGNTEAF
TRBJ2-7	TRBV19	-	ARTLRQDPGEQY
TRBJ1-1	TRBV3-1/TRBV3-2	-	ASSHRNTEAF
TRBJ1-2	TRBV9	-	ASSVEAVTNYGYT
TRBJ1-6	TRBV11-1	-	AIPGFNSPLH
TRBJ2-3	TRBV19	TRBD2	ASTVGGVVTDTQY
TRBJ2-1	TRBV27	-	ASSPTRAGEQF
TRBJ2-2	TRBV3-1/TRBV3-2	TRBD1	ASSRGTAVPGELF
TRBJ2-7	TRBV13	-	ASSLGSSSPSYEQY
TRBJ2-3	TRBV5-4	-	AAGPGAGTQY
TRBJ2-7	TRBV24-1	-	ATSDGSNGSYEQY
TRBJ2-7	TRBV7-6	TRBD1	ASSRILTRTGFYEQY
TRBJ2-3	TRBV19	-	ASSMVGNGISDTQY